The sequence of this T cell receptor (beta chain) was determined in a study of shared clonotypes between healthy human individuals. CD4+ cells were split into CD45RA+ naive and CD45RA-negative memory subsets. General study results and limits: It was anticipated that sequencing depth would influence how many clonotypes donors shared.

Researchers ran the assay at a deep level. Sequencing was performed with immunoSEQ multiplex PCR; in TCRdb, only in-frame clones are kept and a portion is missing. The sample carries around 990,000 clones, 60% to 80% recorded once. Germline CDR1 is SNHLY and CDR2 is FYNNEI. CDR3 length: 13 residues. V shed 9 bases and J shed 1 base, with 12 bases lying between them. A note on this clone: What it recognizes is unknown.

Sequencing used memory CD4+ T cells from PBMCs. Subset described: CD45RA-negative fraction. The rearrangement joins TRBV2 to TRBJ1-1; TRBD1 might be the D (5 bases). This clonotype was obtained from a man aged 18 to 35 in good health. Some clones in this sample may be carry-over from other donors' samples. The CDR3 sequence is CASLIGENTEAFF. The CDR3 DNA is TGTGCCAGTTTAATAGGGGAGAACACTGAAGCTTTCTTT.